A selection of T cell receptor beta chains follows, all from one sample in a study of blood T cell repertoires in COVID-19. Only in-frame clones appear in the TCRdb table, and some are missing; sequencing was by immunoSEQ multiplex PCR. The table lists roughly 160,000 clones, 85% of them singletons. The specimen was peripheral blood. These receptors all stem from an elderly woman with COVID-19, enrolled during active disease. The CDR3 runs from the conserved cysteine through the conserved F or W. The order of the fields is D gene, J gene, clone size, V gene, CDR3 DNA, CDR3 protein. A D gene is named only where the DNA matches it firmly. Only part of the rows carry a size: once, few, many, or a class if the clone is expanded.

D gene: TRBD1
J gene: TRBJ1-3
clone size: .
V gene: TRBV5-4
CDR3 DNA: TGTGCCAGCAGCCCCGGTGGACAGGGGACTGGAAACACCATATATTTT
CDR3 protein: CASSPGGQGTGNTIYF

D gene: .
J gene: TRBJ2-5
clone size: .
V gene: TRBV2
CDR3 DNA: TGTGCCAGCAGTGCCGATCAGTACCAAGAGACCCAGTACTTC
CDR3 protein: CASSADQYQETQYF

D gene: TRBD2
J gene: TRBJ2-1
clone size: .
V gene: TRBV4-2
CDR3 DNA: TGTGCCAGCAGCCAACCGGGAGGGGGATCGGACAATGAGCAGTTCTTC
CDR3 protein: CASSQPGGGSDNEQFF

D gene: TRBD1
J gene: TRBJ1-4
clone size: .
V gene: TRBV7-8
CDR3 DNA: TGTGCCAGCAGCTTCGGGACAGGGAGACAGAGAACTAATGAAAAACTGTTTTTT
CDR3 protein: CASSFGTGRQRTNEKLFF

D gene: TRBD1
J gene: TRBJ1-5
clone size: few
V gene: TRBV19
CDR3 DNA: TGTGCCAGTAACCTCGGACAGGCTAATCAGCCCCAGCATTTT
CDR3 protein: CASNLGQANQPQHF

D gene: TRBD2
J gene: TRBJ2-3
clone size: .
V gene: TRBV9
CDR3 DNA: TGTGCCAGCAGCGAACTAGCGGGGGGGGGCACAGATACGCAGTATTTT
CDR3 protein: CASSELAGGGTDTQYF

D gene: TRBD1
J gene: TRBJ2-6
clone size: .
V gene: TRBV5-1
CDR3 DNA: TGCGCCAGCAGCGACGGGACAGGGAGCAGGGCCAACGTCCTGACTTTC
CDR3 protein: CASSDGTGSRANVLTF

D gene: .
J gene: TRBJ2-1
clone size: .
V gene: TRBV18
CDR3 DNA: TGTGCCAGCTCACCCGGGGTGGGCGGGTCTTCCTACAATGAGCAGTTCTTC
CDR3 protein: CASSPGVGGSSYNEQFF

D gene: .
J gene: TRBJ2-7
clone size: .
V gene: TRBV27
CDR3 DNA: TGTGCCAGCAGTTTTAGACAGACAAACGAGCAGTACTTC
CDR3 protein: CASSFRQTNEQYF

D gene: TRBD1
J gene: TRBJ2-2
clone size: once
V gene: TRBV5-1
CDR3 DNA: TGCGCCAGCAGCTTGGCGGGACAGGGAGACACCGGGGAGCTGTTTTTT
CDR3 protein: CASSLAGQGDTGELFF

D gene: TRBD1
J gene: TRBJ2-1
clone size: .
V gene: TRBV29-1
CDR3 DNA: TGCAGCGTTGAGCCGGGACAGAAATACAATGAGCAGTTCTTC
CDR3 protein: CSVEPGQKYNEQFF

D gene: .
J gene: TRBJ2-7
clone size: .
V gene: TRBV21-1
CDR3 DNA: TGTGCCAGCAGCAAAGCGCTCCCCAGGGCAGGGGGTCAGTCGACTTACGAGCAGTACTTC
CDR3 protein: CASSKALPRAGGQSTYEQYF

D gene: .
J gene: TRBJ2-1
clone size: few
V gene: TRBV7-3
CDR3 DNA: TGTGCCAGCAGCCTAAGCGGACAAACCTACAATGAGCAGTTCTTC
CDR3 protein: CASSLSGQTYNEQFF

D gene: TRBD2
J gene: TRBJ2-3
clone size: .
V gene: TRBV7-8
CDR3 DNA: TGTGCCAGCAGCCCGCCAAGGGTTAGCGGGGTGTTTGGTACGCAGTATTTT
CDR3 protein: CASSPPRVSGVFGTQYF

D gene: .
J gene: TRBJ1-3
clone size: once
V gene: TRBV28
CDR3 DNA: TGTGCCAGCAGTTTGGCTTTCTCTGGAAACACCATATATTTT
CDR3 protein: CASSLAFSGNTIYF

D gene: .
J gene: TRBJ1-2
clone size: .
V gene: TRBV6-6
CDR3 DNA: TGTGCCAGCAACGACTTCAACTATGGCTACACCTTC
CDR3 protein: CASNDFNYGYTF

D gene: .
J gene: TRBJ2-7
clone size: .
V gene: TRBV6-1
CDR3 DNA: TGTGCCAGCTGTGATGCCTCCGGAGCCCGGCACGAGCAGTACTTC
CDR3 protein: CASCDASGARHEQYF

D gene: TRBD1
J gene: TRBJ2-3
clone size: .
V gene: TRBV5-5
CDR3 DNA: TGTGCCAGCACCCTCTTGGGACAGGGGTTCACAGATACGCAGTATTTT
CDR3 protein: CASTLLGQGFTDTQYF

D gene: .
J gene: TRBJ1-4
clone size: .
V gene: TRBV3-1/TRBV3-2
CDR3 DNA: TGTGCCAGCACCGCGCCAGGGAGGGAAAAACTGTTTTTT
CDR3 protein: CASTAPGREKLFF